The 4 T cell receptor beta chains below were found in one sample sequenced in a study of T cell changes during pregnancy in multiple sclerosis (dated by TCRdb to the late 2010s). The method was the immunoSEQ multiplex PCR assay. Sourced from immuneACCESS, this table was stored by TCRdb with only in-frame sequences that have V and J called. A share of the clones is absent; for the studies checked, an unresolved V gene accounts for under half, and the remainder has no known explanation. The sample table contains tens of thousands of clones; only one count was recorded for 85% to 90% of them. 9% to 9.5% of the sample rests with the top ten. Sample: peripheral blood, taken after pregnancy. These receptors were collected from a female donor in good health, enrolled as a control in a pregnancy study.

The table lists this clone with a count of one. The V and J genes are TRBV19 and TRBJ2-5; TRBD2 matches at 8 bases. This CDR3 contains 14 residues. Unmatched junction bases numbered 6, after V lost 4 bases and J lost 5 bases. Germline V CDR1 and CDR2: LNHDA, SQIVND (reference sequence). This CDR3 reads CASSTQPGGETQYF. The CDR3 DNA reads TGTGCCAGTAGTACGCAACCGGGGGGGGAGACCCAGTACTTC.

The DNA for the CDR3 is TGCGCCACTTCAACGGGGACAGGGTTTACAGATACGCAGTATTTT. This sequence encodes CATSTGTGFTDTQYF. J is TRBJ2-3 and V is TRBV5-1, with 9 bases that match TRBD1. Germline-derived CDR1 and CDR2 are SGHRS and YFSETQ. The CDR3 totals 15 residues. J lost 3 bases, V lost 9 bases, and 11 bases had no gene match.

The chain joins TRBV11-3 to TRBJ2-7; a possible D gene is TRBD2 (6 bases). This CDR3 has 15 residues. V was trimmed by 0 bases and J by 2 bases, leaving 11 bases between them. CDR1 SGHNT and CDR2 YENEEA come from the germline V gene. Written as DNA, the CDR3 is TGTGCCAGCAGCTTAGATGCTCGCGGGACCTACGAGCAGTACTTC. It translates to CASSLDARGTYEQYF. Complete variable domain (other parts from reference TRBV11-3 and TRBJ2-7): EAGVVQSPRYKIIEKKQPVAFWCNPISGHNTLYWYLQNLGQGPELLIRYENEEAVDDSQLPKDRFSAERLKGVDSTLKIQPAELGDSAVYLCASSLDARGTYEQYFGPGTRLTVT.

The CDR3 loop reads CASSMDRGVSTEAFF. The CDR3 DNA reads TGTGCCAGTAGTATGGACAGGGGGGTGTCCACTGAAGCTTTCTTT. J is TRBJ1-1 and V is TRBV19; 10 nucleotides match TRBD1. Germline loops: CDR1 LNHDA, CDR2 SQIVND (reference sequence). This CDR3 has 15 amino acids. Unmatched junction bases numbered 5, after V lost 3 bases and J lost 4 bases.